The clone carrying this T cell receptor beta chain came up once. Antigen specificity is unknown. This record belongs to a study of blood T cells in healthy people across ages. Study results and limitations: With naive T cell percentage, TCR beta diversity showed a strong correlation. Reliance upon unsorted PBMCs precluded definitive naive versus antigen-experienced comparison.

Isolation yielded PBMCs, at least 7 million per sample, in every case. Germline values: CDR1 SNHLY, CDR2 FYNNEI. Trimming took 7 bases from V and 4 from J, leaving 23 bases between them. This CDR3 spans 16 amino acids. It was with a sample-barcoded 5' primer and a J-beta primer mix that a second PCR of roughly 6 to 12 cycles was run. Using its own MiXCR run on the 5' RACE reads, TCRdb lists one record per CDR3 protein. The table has about 1.6 million distinct CDR3 sequences, about 32% seen once; the top ten hold around 11%. Sequencing was done on a sample of blood. The source is a woman younger than 45 in good health. The chain uses TRBV2 and TRBJ2-7; possible D gene TRBD1, 6 bases. CDR3 protein: CASMSSGDKLGYEQYF. CDR3 nucleotide sequence: TGTGCCAGCATGAGCTCCGGGGACAAGCTGGGATACGAGCAGTACTTC.